This TCR beta chain emerged from a study of blood T cells in healthy people across ages. Points from the study as a whole: Greater diversity and more naive CD4+ cells were seen in long-lived donors than in aged donors. Diversity estimates from one million T cells were considered underestimates.

In its sample, this clonotype was seen a few times. Its target is not known. Germline V gives CDR1 MNHEY, CDR2 SVGAGI. The CDR3 covers 13 residues. The ends lost 7 bases at V and 5 bases at J; junction bases unmatched: 5. Every sample gave at least 5.5 micrograms of total RNA when it was extracted. A second PCR, run for about 6 to 12 cycles, used a sample-barcoded 5' primer plus a J-beta primer mix. From the 5' RACE reads, TCRdb called clonotypes with MiXCR, one entry per CDR3 protein. Of around 790,000 distinct CDR3 sequences listed, around two fifths are singletons. The V and J genes are TRBV6-5 and TRBJ2-3; 8 bases agree with TRBD1. The TCR sequence derives from a man between 60 and 75 years old in good health. Sequenced material: blood. The CDR3 DNA reads TGTGCCAGCACGCAGGGGGCGCAAGATACGCAGTATTTT. Its protein is CASTQGAQDTQYF.